The 8 T cell receptor beta chains given below trace back to one sample, sequenced in a study of T cell responses to AZD1222 COVID-19 vaccine. The table came from immunoSEQ multiplex PCR; TCRdb's copy has only in-frame clones and leaves some out. This table has about 150,000 clones, roughly 85% appearing once. The input for sequencing was peripheral blood, taken 28 days after the second dose of the MenACWY control vaccine. The receptors here all came from an adult who received the MenACWY meningococcal vaccine as a control.

The chain joins TRBV11-1 to TRBJ2-1, with D perhaps TRBD1 (5 bases). V was shortened by 5 bases and J by 7 bases, with 21 bases between the two germline ends. The CDR3 totals 16 residues. Looked up from germline, CDR1 is SGHAT and CDR2 is FQDESV (reference sequence). CDR3 sequence (DNA): TGTGCCAGCAGCCCTCTAAAACGCAAAGGGGTAAATGAGCAGTTCTTC. Protein sequence: CASSPLKRKGVNEQFF.

V is TRBV9 and J is TRBJ2-2; unclear D gene. In germline, CDR1 is SGDLS, CDR2 YYNGEE. This CDR3 is built from 13 residues. Trimming removed 0 bases at V and 3 bases at J, with 3 bases between. The CDR3 here is CASSVADTGELFF. DNA for the CDR3: TGTGCCAGCAGCGTAGCAGACACCGGGGAGCTGTTTTTT.

This chain links TRBV6-5 with TRBJ2-5, with 11 bases lining up with TRBD1. Germline assignment: CDR1 MNHEY and CDR2 SVGAGI. This CDR3 has 15 residues. Trimming cost V 4 bases and J 5 bases; bases outside gene matches: 6. The CDR3 bases are TGTGCCAGCAGTTCGGGGACAGGGGGAGGTGAGACCCAGTACTTC. Its protein product is CASSSGTGGGETQYF.

The chain recombines TRBV11-2 with TRBJ1-2, with D perhaps TRBD1 (5 bases). CDR1 and CDR2 (germline): SGHAT, FQNNGV. V lost 4 bases and J 2 bases, leaving 11 bases between the germline ends. The CDR3 runs 14 residues. This CDR3 is CASSSWGINYGYTF. DNA for the CDR3: TGTGCCAGCAGCTCCTGGGGGATCAACTATGGCTACACCTTC.

V usage is TRBV28 and J usage is TRBJ1-2; 7 positions match TRBD1. The germline gives CDR1 MDHEN, CDR2 SYDVKM. This CDR3 spans 15 amino acids. V lost 4 bases, J lost 6 bases, and 11 bases stayed unmatched. The CDR3 loop is CASSSGQVSVHGYTF. DNA for the CDR3: TGTGCCAGCAGTTCCGGACAGGTCTCGGTGCATGGCTACACCTTC.

This chain joins TRBV4-1 and TRBJ1-5; D is ambiguous. Trimming pared 1 base from V and 7 bases from J, leaving 11 bases between. This CDR3 spans 14 amino acids. Germline CDR1 reads MGHRA; CDR2 reads YSYEKL. The CDR3 nucleotides read TGCGCCAGCAGCCAAGGACTGACGGACCAGCCCCAGCATTTT. Translated: CASSQGLTDQPQHF.

V gene TRBV10-2 combines with J gene TRBJ1-2; 9 bases align to TRBD1. Germline V CDR1 and CDR2: WSHSY, SAAADI. CDR3 size: 14 residues. V was pared by 1 base and J by 6 bases, with 3 bases of the junction left unmatched. The CDR3 nucleotides are TGCGCCAGCAGTGAGTATTGGACAGGGGATGGCTACACCTTC. Translation gives CASSEYWTGDGYTF.

The chain links TRBV12-5 to TRBJ1-2; D gene ambiguous. CDR1 and CDR2 from the germline V gene are LGHNT and FRNRAP. This CDR3 region has 15 residues. The V end was cut by 1 base, the J end by 0 bases, with 9 bases between. In DNA, the CDR3 is TGTGCTAGTGGTTTGGGACCGGGCGCTAACTATGGCTACACCTTC. It translates to CASGLGPGANYGYTF. Based on the CDR3 plus reference TRBV12-5 and TRBJ1-2, the full variable domain is DARVTQTPRHKVTEMGQEVTMRCQPILGHNTVFWYRQTMMQGLELLAYFRNRAPLDDSGMPKDRFSAEMPDATLATLKIQPSEPRDSAVYFCASGLGPGANYGYTFGSGTRLTVV.